This T cell receptor beta chain was sequenced in a study of spatial heterogeneity in lung cancer. The overall study: TCR transcript abundance in tumor regions was strongly correlated with the T cell module score obtained from matched bulk RNA-seq.

This clonotype was detected many times. As yet, its antigen is unknown. This beta chain slipped into a library made for alpha chains as a stray read, so its size is not meaningful. The CDR3 sequence is 15 residues long. Deletions cut 2 bases from V and 5 bases from J, with 13 bases between. Germline V gives CDR1 ENHRY, CDR2 SYGVKD. A single record per CDR3 protein comes from TCRdb applying MiXCR to the 5' RACE reads. The data contain about 18,000 distinct CDR3 sequences, 8.5% to 10% of them seen just once; the ten biggest clones take up about 20%. Time point here: sample taken at primary tumor resection. Unsorted whole RNA from tumor, nontumor lung or frozen PBMC underwent sequencing. Study-wide results and limits: Ubiquitous and regional expanded TCR counts correlated with ubiquitous and regional nonsynonymous mutations, respectively. Counts that tracked tumor mutation counts were those of expanded intratumoral alpha and beta TCRs.

The starting material was lung tumor tissue, obtained at surgery. The receptor comes from a female donor with early-stage non-small cell lung cancer. The rearrangement links TRBV10-3 to TRBJ2-1, with D perhaps assigned TRBD1 or TRBD2 (5 bases each). Written as DNA, the CDR3 is TGTGCCATCAGTGAGCTTGGGGGAAGGAACAATGAGCAGTTCTTC. As protein: CAISELGGRNNEQFF.